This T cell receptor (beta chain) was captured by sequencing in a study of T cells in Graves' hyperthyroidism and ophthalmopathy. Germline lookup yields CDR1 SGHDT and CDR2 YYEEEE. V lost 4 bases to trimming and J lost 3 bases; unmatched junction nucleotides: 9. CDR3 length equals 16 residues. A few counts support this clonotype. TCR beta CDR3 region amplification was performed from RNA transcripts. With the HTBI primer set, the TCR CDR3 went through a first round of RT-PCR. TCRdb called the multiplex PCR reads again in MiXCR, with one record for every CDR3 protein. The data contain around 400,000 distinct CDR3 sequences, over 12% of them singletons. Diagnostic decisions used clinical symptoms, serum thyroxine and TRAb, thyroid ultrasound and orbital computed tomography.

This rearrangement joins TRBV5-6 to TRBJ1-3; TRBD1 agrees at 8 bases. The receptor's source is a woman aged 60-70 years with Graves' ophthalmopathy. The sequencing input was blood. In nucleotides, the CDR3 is TGTGCCAGCAGCGGGATACAGGGGGGAAGTGGAAACACCATATATTTT. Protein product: CASSGIQGGSGNTIYF.